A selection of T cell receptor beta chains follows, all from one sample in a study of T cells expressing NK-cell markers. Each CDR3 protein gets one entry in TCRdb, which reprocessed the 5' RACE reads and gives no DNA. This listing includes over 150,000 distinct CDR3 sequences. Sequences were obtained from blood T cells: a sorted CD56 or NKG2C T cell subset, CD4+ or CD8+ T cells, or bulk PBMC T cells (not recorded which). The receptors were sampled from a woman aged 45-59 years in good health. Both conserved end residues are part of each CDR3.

CDR3 protein: CASSKLPDRGAHYGYTF
J gene: TRBJ1-2
V gene: TRBV21-1

CDR3 protein: CASSLSGQSNTEAFF
J gene: TRBJ1-1
V gene: TRBV12-3/TRBV12-4

CDR3 protein: CSVESREGQPQHF
J gene: TRBJ1-5
V gene: TRBV29-1

CDR3 protein: CASSQGTEQFF
J gene: TRBJ2-1
V gene: TRBV12-3/TRBV12-4

CDR3 protein: CAISESRVLAEETQYF
J gene: TRBJ2-5
V gene: TRBV10-3

CDR3 protein: CAWSVGEPDTQYF
J gene: TRBJ2-3
V gene: TRBV30

CDR3 protein: CASRRGTSGHIANTGELFF
J gene: TRBJ2-2
V gene: TRBV12-3/TRBV12-4

CDR3 protein: CATGISGDHHNEQFF
J gene: TRBJ2-1
V gene: TRBV24-1

CDR3 protein: CASSLGSGPGYNEQFF
J gene: TRBJ2-1
V gene: TRBV7-2

CDR3 protein: CASSYTSRDPQNEQFF
J gene: TRBJ2-1
V gene: TRBV6-5

CDR3 protein: CAWGGIMNTEAFF
J gene: TRBJ1-1
V gene: TRBV30

CDR3 protein: CSVGGDRADWNTIYF
J gene: TRBJ1-3
V gene: TRBV29-1

CDR3 protein: CSANYRGRWEQYF
J gene: TRBJ2-7
V gene: TRBV20-1

CDR3 protein: CATSAIHGGEYEQFF
J gene: TRBJ2-1
V gene: TRBV24-1